This T cell receptor beta chain is from a study of cytomegalovirus exposure and HLA in healthy donors. 60 Vbeta and 13 Jbeta primers were used in PCR. The table came from immunoSEQ multiplex PCR; TCRdb's copy has only in-frame clones and leaves some out. In the table there are about 150,000 clones, 80% of which are singletons. The study's findings and limits: Some 16,000 TCR beta sequences were associated with HLA alleles at 0.05 false discovery rate in a later analysis. Per a prior analysis, the majority of TCR beta V segments were productive roughly 87% or roughly 30% of the time.

The ends lost 1 base at V and 4 bases at J; junction bases unmatched: 8. Germline V gene lookup returns CDR1 SGHTA and CDR2 FQGNSA. CDR3 length: 16 amino acids. For this clone: The antigen is undetermined.

Sequenced material: PBMCs. This chain uses TRBV7-2 with TRBJ2-5; the match to TRBD2 covers 8 bases. This sequence originates from a woman aged 45-65 years in good health and CMV-seropositive. The CDR3 is CASSLVASGQGETQYF. Here the CDR3 DNA reads TGTGCCAGCAGCTTAGTGGCTAGCGGGCAGGGAGAGACCCAGTACTTC. Combining the CDR3 with reference TRBV7-2 and TRBJ2-5 gives the whole variable domain GAGVSQSPSNKVTEKGKDVELRCDPISGHTALYWYRQSLGQGLEFLIYFQGNSAPDKSGLPSDRFSAERTGGSVSTLTIQRTQQEDSAVYLCASSLVASGQGETQYFGPGTRLLVL.